The 20 T cell receptor beta chains given below trace back to one sample, sequenced in a study of T cells in Graves' hyperthyroidism and ophthalmopathy. RNA transcripts were the template for amplifying TCR beta CDR3 regions. HTBI primers drove first-round RT-PCR of the TCR CDR3. One entry per CDR3 protein, called by TCRdb with MiXCR from the multiplex PCR reads. Here the sample spans around 500,000 distinct CDR3 sequences, roughly 22% being singletons. The sample consisted of blood. These receptors all stem from a woman aged 70 to 79 with Graves' ophthalmopathy.

V and J are TRBV3-1 and TRBJ1-1; D unresolved. CDR3 length: 16 residues. Germline lookup yields CDR1 LGHDT and CDR2 YNNKEL (reference sequence). V shed 2 bases and J shed 1 base, with 14 bases lying between them. The CDR3 DNA follows: TGTGCCAGCAGCCAACTCGGGCCTGTGGAGAACACTGAAGCTTTCTTT. Translated, it gives CASSQLGPVENTEAFF.

V usage is TRBV27 and J usage is TRBJ1-2; 7 nucleotides match TRBD1. The CDR3 contains 16 residues. The germline CDR1 and CDR2 sequences are MNHEY and SMNVEV (reference sequence). V was pared by 5 bases and J by 6 bases, with 15 bases of the junction left unmatched. CDR3 bases: TGTGCCAGCAGTGCCCATCGCGGTATGGGACAGAATGGCTACACCTTC. This gives the protein CASSAHRGMGQNGYTF.

The V gene is TRBV7-9, the J gene TRBJ1-2, with TRBD1 identical over 7 bases. Looked up from germline, CDR1 is SEHNR and CDR2 is FQNEAQ (reference sequence). The CDR3 covers 18 residues. The trim removed 3 bases at V and 0 bases at J, leaving 13 bases unmatched. CDR3 coding DNA: TGTGCCAGCAGCTTTACAGGGGCCCCACCGTCAGCTAACTATGGCTACACCTTC. This encodes CASSFTGAPPSANYGYTF.

The V gene is TRBV7-9, the J gene TRBJ1-1, with D perhaps matching TRBD1 (5 bases). The CDR3 is made up of 15 amino acids. The germline V and J ends were trimmed by 0 bases and 7 bases, with 15 bases remaining between them. Germline CDR1 reads SEHNR; CDR2 reads FQNEAQ (reference sequence). The CDR3 DNA is TGTGCCAGCAGCTTAGCAGGCGGGGCGGGGAGTGAAGCTTTCTTT. Amino acids: CASSLAGGAGSEAFF.

The chain couples TRBV28 to TRBJ1-2; 7 bases map to TRBD1. Trimming at V came to 8 bases and at J to 5 bases, leaving 11 bases not matched to a gene. The CDR3 consists of 14 residues. Looked up from germline, CDR1 is MDHEN and CDR2 is SYDVKM. For the CDR3, the DNA is TGTGCCAGCCAGGGAGGTGACAGGGTTTATGGCTACACCTTC. Its protein is CASQGGDRVYGYTF.

This chain uses TRBV7-2 with TRBJ1-3; 8 positions match TRBD1. Germline trimming cut 4 bases from V and 8 bases from J; bases unmatched to any gene: 10. CDR3 length equals 15 residues. CDR1 is SGHTA, CDR2 FQGNSA, per germline. The DNA for the CDR3 is TGTGCCAGCAGCTATCGGCAGGGGGCGATGGACACCATATATTTT. It encodes CASSYRQGAMDTIYF.

This clonotype was counted a few times. V and J are TRBV6-1 and TRBJ2-3; 9 positions match TRBD1. Trimming took 6 bases from V and 6 from J; bases not matched to a gene: 13. The CDR3 has 16 residues. Germline V gene lookup returns CDR1 MNHNS and CDR2 SASEGT. The CDR3 DNA reads as TGTGCCAGCAGGGCCTATTTGACAGGGGGTCCCGATACGCAGTATTTT. This encodes CASRAYLTGGPDTQYF.

To note about this clonotype: A single base separates this from a much larger clone, so it may be a read error. The rearrangement joins TRBV2 to TRBJ2-3; 10 nucleotides match TRBD1. V was pared by 7 bases and J by 10 bases, with 8 bases of the junction left unmatched. CDR3 length: 13 residues. Germline loops: CDR1 SNHLY, CDR2 FYNNEI. Written as DNA, the CDR3 is TGTGCCAGCAACGGGGACAGGGGAAGAGCGCAGTATTTT. This gives the protein CASNGDRGRAQYF.

The chain joins TRBV7-2 to TRBJ2-3; D possibly corresponds to TRBD2 (5 bases). This CDR3 region has 15 residues. The germline gives CDR1 SGHTA, CDR2 FQGNSA. With 5 bases removed from V and 1 base from J, the gap between germline ends came to 13 bases. CDR3 sequence: CASSLLGVGTDTQYF. CDR3 sequence (DNA): TGTGCCAGCAGCCTACTCGGGGTTGGCACAGATACGCAGTATTTT.

This clonotype was counted between two and nine times. This sequence joins TRBV10-3 and TRBJ2-7; D perhaps matches TRBD1 (6 bases). With 3 bases removed from V and 7 bases from J, the gap between germline ends came to 16 bases. This CDR3 comprises 14 residues. The germline CDR1 and CDR2 sequences are ENHRY and SYGVKD. CDR3 amino acids: CAISESRSQGEQYF. The CDR3 region has the DNA TGTGCCATCAGTGAAAGTAGATCCCAGGGGGAGCAGTACTTC.

This clonotype was recorded a few times. The chain has TRBV3-1 and TRBJ2-1; TRBD2 matches at 10 bases. V lost 6 bases, J lost 4 bases, and 6 bases stayed unmatched. This CDR3 has 15 residues. Germline V gene data show CDR1 as LGHDT and CDR2 as YNNKEL (reference sequence). The CDR3 protein is CASRMGTSAYNEQFF. The CDR3 bases are TGTGCCAGCAGGATGGGGACTAGCGCGTACAATGAGCAGTTCTTC.

The table lists this clonotype with a few counts. This chain connects TRBV7-2 to TRBJ2-3; D is unclear. Germline CDR1 and CDR2: SGHTA and FQGNSA. V dropped 3 bases and J dropped 7 bases, with 8 bases sitting between them. CDR3 length equals 12 residues. The CDR3 DNA reads TGTGCCAGCAGCTTCATCTACAATACGCAGTATTTT. Protein product: CASSFIYNTQYF.

V usage is TRBV4-1 and J usage is TRBJ2-5; the D gene is possibly TRBD2 (6 bases). Germline CDR1 reads MGHRA; CDR2 reads YSYEKL. This CDR3 is 14 amino acids long. V lost 5 bases, J lost 3 bases, and 13 bases lay in between. The CDR3 is CASSSRLDEETQYF. The CDR3 DNA is TGCGCCAGCAGCTCGCGACTAGATGAAGAGACCCAGTACTTC.

The genes are TRBV3-1 and TRBJ2-7, with D possibly TRBD2 on 6 matching bases. CDR3 length: 15 amino acids. CDR1 LGHDT and CDR2 YNNKEL come from the germline V gene (reference sequence). V dropped 1 base and J dropped 0 bases, with 10 bases sitting between them. The CDR3 sequence is CASSQGAAGSYEQYF. The CDR3 DNA reads as TGTGCCAGCAGCCAAGGGGCAGCGGGCTCCTACGAGCAGTACTTC.

The gene calls are TRBV7-3 and TRBJ2-1; 7 positions match TRBD1. J lost 10 bases, V lost 4 bases, and 7 bases had no gene match. Germline V lookup: CDR1 SGHTA, CDR2 FQGTGA. The CDR3 sequence is 13 residues long. The CDR3 region has the DNA TGTGCCAGCAGCTCCGGACAGGCCGGCGAGCAGTTCTTC. This translates into CASSSGQAGEQFF.

This clonotype was picked up a small number of times. V is TRBV20-1 and J is TRBJ2-1; the match to TRBD2 covers 14 bases. Germline V CDR1 and CDR2: DFQATT, SNEGSKA (reference sequence). Trimming removed 0 bases from V and 7 bases from J; junction bases left unmatched: 5. This CDR3 has 16 residues. The CDR3 DNA is TGCAGTGCTAGAGATCCCGGGACTAGCGGGAGTAATGAGCAGTTCTTC. Its protein product is CSARDPGTSGSNEQFF.

The rearrangement uses TRBV5-1 and TRBJ2-2, with 10 positions matching TRBD2. V lost 3 bases to trimming and J lost 6 bases; unmatched junction nucleotides: 8. The germline CDR1 and CDR2 sequences are SGHRS and YFSETQ. The length of the CDR3 is 16 residues. This CDR3 reads CASSSNPSGSAGELFF. The CDR3 DNA reads as TGCGCCAGCAGCTCCAACCCTAGCGGGAGCGCCGGGGAGCTGTTTTTT.

In its sample, this clonotype was seen once. This rearrangement joins TRBV20-1 to TRBJ2-2; D possibly corresponds to TRBD2 (5 bases). The CDR3 contains 10 residues. In germline, CDR1 is DFQATT, CDR2 SNEGSKA (reference sequence). Trimming took 5 bases from V and 14 from J, leaving 12 bases between them. In DNA, the CDR3 is TGCAGTGCTCGGTCGGGAAGACTGTTTTTT. Encoded protein: CSARSGRLFF.

The chain uses TRBV27 and TRBJ2-1; 14 nucleotides match TRBD2. V trimming: 1 base; J trimming: 9 bases; junction bases outside the gene matches: 8. The CDR3 runs to 17 residues. In germline, CDR1 is MNHEY, CDR2 SMNVEV (reference sequence). The CDR3 DNA is TGTGCCAGCAGTTTATTTGTAGGGACTAGCGGGAGAGGTGAGCAGTTCTTC. As protein: CASSLFVGTSGRGEQFF.

Worth noting for this clonotype: One end of the junction does not line up with germline, which may come from a read error. For the CDR3, the DNA is TGCAGTGCTAGTCGGTTGTCGGGAACTGAAGCTTCCTTT. It codes for CSASRLSGTEASF. The genes are TRBV20-1 and TRBJ1-1, with D unclear. The germline gives CDR1 DFQATT, CDR2 SNEGSKA (reference sequence). The CDR3 totals 13 residues.